These 16 T cell receptor beta chains share one sample of origin, sequenced in a study of spatial heterogeneity in lung cancer. As for time point: sample taken at primary tumor resection. Unsorted tumor, nontumor lung tissue or cryopreserved PBMC supplied the whole RNA. TCRdb reprocessed the 5' RACE reads via MiXCR and lists one record per CDR3 protein. The data show under 11,000 distinct CDR3 sequences, 4.5% to 7% seen once. The sequenced sample was PBMCs, obtained at surgery. The receptors here all came from a male donor with early-stage non-small cell lung cancer.

By share, this clonotype ranks as medium-sized. This sequence joins TRBV4-3 and TRBJ2-7; unclear D gene. This CDR3 contains 15 residues. Germline V lookup: CDR1 LGHNA, CDR2 YSLEER. The ends were cut back, 0 bases at V and 3 bases at J, with 12 bases in the middle. CDR3 bases: TGCGCCAGCAGCCAAGAAAACCAGGTTAACTACGAGCAGTACTTC. It yields the protein CASSQENQVNYEQYF.

Worth noting for this clonotype: A much larger clonotype is one base distant, so this may be a read error. The chain combines TRBV9 with TRBJ1-1; D ambiguous. The germline V gene has CDR1 SGDLS and CDR2 YYNGEE. CDR3 size: 12 residues. CDR3 DNA sequence: TGTGCCAGCTGCGTCTCGAACACTGAAGCTTTCTTT. Amino acids: CASCVSNTEAFF.

The chain has TRBV20-1 and TRBJ2-4; weak D call: TRBD2 (5 bases). The germline V gene has CDR1 DFQATT and CDR2 SNEGSKA (reference sequence). This CDR3 is 14 amino acids long. V was pared by 6 bases and J by 0 bases, with 12 bases between. CDR3 DNA sequence: TGCAGTGCCAGCCCCGGGGTAGCCAAAAACATTCAGTACTTC. This translates into CSASPGVAKNIQYF.

This chain uses TRBV5-1 with TRBJ2-7; D may be TRBD2 (6 bases). Trimming took 4 bases from V and 5 from J, leaving 13 bases between them. The CDR3 sequence is 13 residues long. CDR1 is SGHRS and CDR2 is YFSETQ in the germline V gene. This chain's CDR3 is CASSPLGGNEQYF. CDR3 nucleotides: TGCGCCAGCAGCCCGCTAGGAGGGAACGAGCAGTACTTC.

This clonotype was counted between two and nine times. The genes are TRBV7-9 and TRBJ1-1; tentative D call: TRBD1 (6 bases). Germline V gene data show CDR1 as SEHNR and CDR2 as FQNEAQ (reference sequence). With 2 bases removed from V and 3 bases from J, the gap between germline ends came to 13 bases. The CDR3 loop spans 15 amino acids. Here the CDR3 reads CASSLSFWTDTEAFF. DNA for the CDR3: TGTGCCAGCAGCTTATCTTTTTGGACAGACACTGAAGCTTTCTTT.

This clonotype was found many times. The chain combines TRBV29-1 with TRBJ2-7; D remains unclear. Germline CDR1 and CDR2: SQVTM and ANQGSEA. Between the trimmed V and J ends, which lost 7 bases and 0 bases, there was a span of 10 bases. This CDR3 is built from 12 residues. CDR3 nucleotide sequence: TGCAGCGCCACGGTCTCCTCCTACGAGCAGTACTTC. Its protein product is CSATVSSYEQYF.

The rearrangement links TRBV7-8 to TRBJ1-2; TRBD1 aligns across 10 bases. Looked up from germline, CDR1 is SGHVS and CDR2 is FQNEAQ. CDR3 length equals 20 residues. V shed 4 bases and J 4 bases; nucleotides not matched to a gene: 21. The DNA of the CDR3 is TGTGCCAGCAGCTCCCCTAATGGGGACAGGGGAAGGGAGGTATTCTATGGCTACACCTTC. Its protein product is CASSSPNGDRGREVFYGYTF.

In its sample, this clonotype ranks as medium-sized. The rearrangement joins TRBV7-2 to TRBJ2-5; D is possibly TRBD2 (6 bases). The germline V gene has CDR1 SGHTA and CDR2 FQGNSA. This CDR3 has 15 residues. The V gene lost 7 bases and the J gene lost 2 bases, with 17 bases spanning the gap. CDR3 sequence (DNA): TGTGCCAGCATCTCTACGGGAGTATGGCAAGAGACCCAGTACTTC. This sequence encodes CASISTGVWQETQYF.

Comments on this clonotype: A read error may explain this, as a much larger clone is one base away. The chain has TRBV7-2 and TRBJ1-1; D remains ambiguous. Germline V gene data show CDR1 as SGHTA and CDR2 as FQGNSA. Trimming shortened V by 7 bases and J by 2 bases, and 14 bases separated the two germline ends. This CDR3 has 14 residues. The CDR3 DNA reads as TGTGCCAGCAACCTCAGGCGTCTCAACACTGAAGCTTTCTTT. Translation: CASNLRRLNTEAFF.

This clonotype has a count of ten or more. V is TRBV23-1 and J is TRBJ2-3; D uncertain. TRBV23-1 belongs to the ORF category, with a function that is uncertain. The V end lost 7 bases, the J end lost 6 bases, and 29 bases lay between the germline ends. CDR3 length: 18 amino acids. The CDR3 here is CASTSRVVSPKKGDTQYF. The CDR3 DNA sequence: TGCGCCAGCACCTCCCGGGTTGTCTCCCCAAAAAAGGGCGATACGCAGTATTTT.

This clonotype was recorded at least ten times. The rearrangement joins TRBV6-2 or TRBV6-3 to TRBJ2-7; either TRBD1 or TRBD2 may fit D (5 bases each). Germline values: CDR1 MNHEY, CDR2 SVGEGT. The V end was cut by 11 bases, the J end by 2 bases, with 13 bases between. This CDR3 has 12 amino acids. The CDR3 sequence: CAEGRDPYEQYF. The DNA of the CDR3 is TGTGCCGAGGGAAGGGACCCCTACGAGCAGTACTTC.

This clonotype was seen at least ten times. V and J are TRBV7-8 and TRBJ2-7, with unresolved D. CDR1 SGHVS and CDR2 FQNEAQ come from the germline V gene. The V and J ends lost 0 bases and 6 bases respectively, with 12 bases between them. The CDR3 length is 14 residues. The chain's CDR3 is CASSLAGSLGEQYF. The CDR3 coding sequence is TGTGCCAGCAGCTTAGCGGGGTCTCTGGGCGAGCAGTACTTC.

In its sample, this clonotype was seen many times. The V gene is TRBV4-3, the J gene TRBJ1-1; TRBD1 is a possible D gene (5 bases). CDR1 and CDR2 (germline): LGHNA, YSLEER. The CDR3 loop spans 17 amino acids. V lost 1 base and J 1 base, leaving 16 bases between the germline ends. The CDR3 is CASSQVGPNPANTEAFF. CDR3 bases: TGCGCCAGCAGCCAAGTGGGACCCAACCCGGCGAACACTGAAGCTTTCTTT.

The chain is built from TRBV7-2 and TRBJ2-1, with a possible D match to TRBD1 (6 bases). Between the trimmed V and J ends, which lost 4 bases and 7 bases, there was a span of 11 bases. The CDR3 runs 13 residues. Per the germline V gene, CDR1 is SGHTA and CDR2 is FQGNSA. Written as DNA, the CDR3 is TGTGCCAGCAGCTCGCACAGGGATAATGAGCAGTTCTTC. This sequence encodes CASSSHRDNEQFF.

The sample holds many counts of this clonotype. V usage is TRBV7-8 and J usage is TRBJ1-1, with D uncertain. The CDR3 extends over 14 amino acids. CDR1 and CDR2 from the germline V gene are SGHVS and FQNEAQ. Between the trimmed V and J ends, which lost 5 bases and 1 base, there was a span of 11 bases. The DNA of the CDR3 is TGTGCCAGCAGCCTCTCGGACGGGAACACTGAAGCTTTCTTT. Its translation: CASSLSDGNTEAFF.

This clonotype was counted ten times or more. J is TRBJ2-1 and V is TRBV30; D ambiguous. This CDR3 has 11 residues. In germline, CDR1 is GTSNPN, CDR2 SVGIG (reference sequence). V lost 3 bases, J lost 3 bases, and 3 bases lay in between. The DNA of the CDR3 is TGTGCCTGGAGCCGCTACAATGAGCAGTTCTTC. Its translation is CAWSRYNEQFF.